This T cell receptor (beta chain) was obtained from a study of shared T cell receptors in the human thymus. Trimming removed 4 bases from V and 0 bases from J, with 16 bases in between. Germline V CDR1 and CDR2: PRHDT, FYEKMQ (reference sequence). This CDR3 comprises 16 residues. This table comes from immunoSEQ multiplex PCR, and its TCRdb copy is limited to in-frame clones, with some not included. The sample records 650,000 to 950,000 clones, 80% to 90% being singletons. Separately, the same data were catalogued under a study of human thymus T cells. That source notes: Samples came from healthy Finnish infants during open corrective cardiac surgery. Resections obtained during corrective heart surgery supplied the thymus tissue. Seemingly biased V and J gene usage marked thymic and blood repertoires. Highly overlapping thymic repertoires among unrelated individuals were reported in related research.

Sequenced input: thymocytes. The rearrangement links TRBV13 to TRBJ2-7, with a weak D call TRBD1 (6 bases). The TCR originated in a girl under two years old with a congenital heart defect. CDR3 loop: CASSSNRATTSYEQYF. The CDR3 DNA sequence: TGTGCCAGCAGCTCCAACAGGGCCACTACCTCCTACGAGCAGTACTTC.